This TCR beta chain was sequenced in a study of blood T cell repertoires in COVID-19. As for the study in general: The origin of the acute and convalescent COVID-19 samples was the United States, Italy and Spain. In each case, the material was cDNA or gDNA derived from T cells, B-cell-depleted T cells, or PBMCs.

Original processing notes: Reference gene primer amplification gave estimated nucleated cell counts. Assay used: immunoSEQ multiplex PCR; TCRdb lists only in-frame clones, some missing. That table furnishes V, J and clone size, whereas the DNA furnished D and trimming. Of roughly 180,000 clones listed, roughly 88% are singletons. Seattle researchers signed up patients amid active infection and tracked them longitudinally. Germline assignment: CDR1 MNHEY and CDR2 SMNVEV (reference sequence). Trimming took 5 bases from V and 6 from J, leaving 11 bases between them. The CDR3 is 12 residues long. The source of this sequence is a middle-aged woman with COVID-19, enrolled during active disease. Sequencing was performed on peripheral blood. The V call is TRBV27, the J call TRBJ2-7, with D perhaps TRBD2 (6 bases). The CDR3 sequence is CASSRRAGEQYF. CDR3 bases: TGTGCCAGCAGTCGGAGGGCCGGCGAGCAGTACTTC.